This entry lists 23 T cell receptor beta chains sequenced from one sample in a study of T cell repertoires in cytomegalovirus infection. TCRdb passed the reads through MiXCR, listing each CDR3 protein once. The table shows more than 250,000 distinct CDR3 sequences, with just under 25% occurring only once. These receptors' antigens are unknown. Specimen: cultured PBMCs, collected from culture after CMV antigen stimulation. Every receptor here comes from a human donor in good health (CMV status not recorded). Some clones in this sample may be carry-over from other donors' samples.

This clonotype came up many times. Written as DNA, the CDR3 is TGTGCCAGCAGCTCCTACTCTATGGAAGAGACCCAGTACTTC. This encodes CASSSYSMEETQYF. The chain recombines TRBV7-2 with TRBJ2-5; D uncertain. Germline loops: CDR1 SGHTA, CDR2 FQGNSA. The CDR3 totals 14 residues. Trimming took off 4 bases at V and 3 bases at J, with 12 bases between the two ends. The variable domain in full, completed from reference TRBV7-2 and TRBJ2-5, reads GAGVSQSPSNKVTEKGKDVELRCDPISGHTALYWYRQSLGQGLEFLIYFQGNSAPDKSGLPSDRFSAERTGGSVSTLTIQRTQQEDSAVYLCASSSYSMEETQYFGPGTRLLVL.

This clonotype was seen only a few times. The J gene is TRBJ1-5, the V gene TRBV28, with D possibly matching TRBD1 (6 bases). The V gene's germline CDR1 is MDHEN and CDR2 SYDVKM. Trimming took off 5 bases at V and 2 bases at J, with 19 bases between the two ends. The CDR3 extends over 17 amino acids. CDR3 sequence: CASSQSGVVFGNQPQHF. DNA of the CDR3: TGTGCCAGCAGTCAATCAGGGGTAGTCTTCGGCAATCAGCCCCAGCATTTT. The full variable domain, its missing parts supplied by reference TRBV28 and TRBJ1-5, is DVKVTQSSRYLVKRTGEKVFLECVQDMDHENMFWYRQDPGLGLRLIYFSYDVKMKEKGDIPEGYSVSREKKERFSLILESASTNQTSMYLCASSQSGVVFGNQPQHFGDGTRLSIL.

This clonotype was seen only a few times. The chain employs TRBV5-1 and TRBJ1-1, with 7 bases aligning to TRBD1. This CDR3 has 14 residues. V was clipped by 2 bases and J by 7 bases; unmatched bases: 8. In germline, CDR1 is SGHRS, CDR2 YFSETQ. CDR3 region: CASSLEQGLSEAFF. In DNA form, the CDR3 reads TGCGCCAGCAGCTTAGAACAGGGGTTGAGTGAAGCTTTCTTT.

This chain uses TRBV7-9 with TRBJ1-5; the D gene is possibly TRBD1 (6 bases). In germline, CDR1 is SEHNR, CDR2 FQNEAQ (reference sequence). CDR3 length: 13 residues. The V and J ends lost 0 bases and 9 bases respectively, with 9 bases between them. The CDR3 nucleotides read TGTGCCAGCAGCTTAGCAACGACAGGGCCCCAGCATTTT. Translated, it gives CASSLATTGPQHF. The full variable domain, in which reference TRBV7-9 and TRBJ1-5 provide the parts outside the CDR3, is DTGVSQNPRHKITKRGQNVTFRCDPISEHNRLYWYRQTLGQGPEFLTYFQNEAQLEKSRLLSDRFSAERPKGSFSTLEIQRTEQGDSAMYLCASSLATTGPQHFGDGTRLSIL.

Only a few counts were recorded for this clonotype. The chain joins TRBV28 to TRBJ2-3, with TRBD2 matching 10 bases. The CDR3 extends over 16 amino acids. Germline CDR1 and CDR2: MDHEN and SYDVKM. Unmatched junction bases numbered 5, after V lost 3 bases and J lost 2 bases. The chain's CDR3 is CASSLVLAGYTDTQYF. CDR3 nucleotide sequence: TGTGCCAGCAGTTTGGTACTAGCGGGGTACACAGATACGCAGTATTTT.

The gene calls are TRBV20-1 and TRBJ2-3; 9 nucleotides agree with TRBD2. Germline CDR1 and CDR2: DFQATT and SNEGSKA (reference sequence). The CDR3 runs to 14 residues. Trimming cost V 2 bases and J 4 bases; bases outside gene matches: 4. CDR3 DNA sequence: TGCAGTGCTAGAAGAGCGGGAGGATCAGATACGCAGTATTTT. Its translation is CSARRAGGSDTQYF.

This clonotype was picked up many times. The rearrangement links TRBV5-1 to TRBJ2-6; 7 bases fit TRBD1. The trim removed 5 bases at V and 0 bases at J, leaving 5 bases unmatched. This CDR3 has 16 amino acids. Germline values: CDR1 SGHRS, CDR2 YFSETQ. DNA for the CDR3: TGCGCCAGCAGATGGGACAGAAGCTCTGGGGCCAACGTCCTGACTTTC. Translating gives CASRWDRSSGANVLTF.

This clonotype was detected a few times. The chain is built from TRBV15 and TRBJ2-1, with 8 bases matching TRBD1. The V gene end was trimmed by 5 bases and the J gene end by 8 bases; junction bases not matched to a gene: 11. Germline V gene data show CDR1 as LNHNV and CDR2 as YYDKDF (reference sequence). The CDR3 runs 15 residues. The CDR3 region has the DNA TGTGCCACCAGCCATTTCGACAGGGGTCAGGATGAGCAGTTCTTC. Translated: CATSHFDRGQDEQFF.

This clonotype was counted between two and nine times. This sequence joins TRBV7-2 and TRBJ1-4; D might be TRBD1 (5 bases). The CDR3 extends over 15 amino acids. Germline CDR1 and CDR2: SGHTA and FQGNSA. Trimming pared 0 bases from V and 7 bases from J, leaving 12 bases between. The CDR3 spells CASSLAGMGGEKLFF. The CDR3 DNA follows: TGTGCCAGCAGCTTAGCCGGGATGGGGGGTGAAAAACTGTTTTTT.

This clonotype was recorded many times. This sequence joins TRBV7-2 and TRBJ2-5; 10 bases match TRBD2. Trimming at V came to 1 base and at J to 4 bases, leaving 0 bases not matched to a gene. Germline values: CDR1 SGHTA, CDR2 FQGNSA. This CDR3 spans 14 amino acids. The DNA of the CDR3 is TGTGCCAGCAGCTTAGGGACTAGCGGAGAGACCCAGTACTTC. It codes for CASSLGTSGETQYF.

The sample holds a few counts of this clonotype. The V and J genes are TRBV7-4 and TRBJ2-3, with D perhaps TRBD2 (6 bases). CDR1 and CDR2 from the germline V gene are SGHVT and SQSDAQ. Deletions cut 1 base from V and 2 bases from J, with 13 bases between. The CDR3 runs to 16 residues. CDR3 DNA: TGTGCCAGCAGCTTAGGTTGGAGGGCGCCCACAGATACGCAGTATTTT. Translation: CASSLGWRAPTDTQYF.

This chain connects TRBV19 to TRBJ1-1; 11 bases match TRBD1. Germline CDR1 reads LNHDA; CDR2 reads SQIVND (reference sequence). The CDR3 runs to 14 residues. V lost 1 base to trimming and J lost 6 bases; unmatched junction nucleotides: 1. As DNA, the CDR3 is TGTGCCAGTAGTATAGGGGGACAGGGGGCTGAAGCTTTCTTT. This gives the protein CASSIGGQGAEAFF.

The chain is built from TRBV6-1 and TRBJ1-4; 10 bases fit TRBD1. Germline V gene sequence: CDR1 MNHNS, CDR2 SASEGT. This CDR3 contains 15 residues. The V and J ends lost 5 bases and 6 bases, in that order; junction bases with no gene match: 6. This CDR3 is CASSRAGTGDEKLFF. The CDR3 nucleotides are TGTGCCAGCAGTCGCGCCGGGACAGGGGATGAAAAACTGTTTTTT.

This clonotype was detected only once. The gene calls are TRBV6-2 or TRBV6-3 and TRBJ2-7; possible D gene TRBD1, 6 bases. The CDR3 is made up of 13 amino acids. In germline, CDR1 is MNHEY, CDR2 SVGEGT. Trimming removed 0 bases at V and 3 bases at J, with 6 bases between. The CDR3 bases are TGTGCCAGCAGTTACTCCAGGGGCTACGAGCAGTACGTC. This sequence encodes CASSYSRGYEQYV.

The chain uses TRBV11-2 and TRBJ1-2; D remains unclear. Per germline, CDR1 SGHAT and CDR2 FQNNGV. Trimming took 5 bases from V and 6 from J, leaving 22 bases between them. This CDR3 is 16 amino acids long. The CDR3 sequence is CASSPSPGDYSDGYTF. For the CDR3, the DNA is TGTGCCAGCAGCCCCTCCCCCGGCGATTACTCGGATGGCTACACCTTC.

About this clonotype itself: A read error may produce the germline difference seen at one junction end. V usage is TRBV12-3 or TRBV12-4 and J usage is TRBJ2-1; 8 nucleotides align to TRBD2. The CDR3 totals 15 residues. This CDR3 reads CACSPSASGSGEQFF. CDR3 coding DNA: TGTGCCTGCAGCCCTTCTGCCAGCGGGAGCGGTGAGCAGTTCTTC.

The table lists this clonotype with a few counts. The junction departs from the called germline gene at one end, perhaps through a read error. The CDR3: CASSHSQGVRLGAFF. CDR3 sequence (DNA): TGTGCCAGCAGTCACTCACAGGGTGTTCGGCTTGGAGCTTTCTTT. V is TRBV6-2 or TRBV6-3 and J is TRBJ1-1; D possibly corresponds to TRBD1 (6 bases). Germline V gene lookup returns CDR1 MNHEY and CDR2 SVGEGT. The CDR3 consists of 15 residues.

The V and J genes are TRBV27 and TRBJ1-1, with TRBD1 matching over 7 bases. Germline V lookup: CDR1 MNHEY, CDR2 SMNVEV (reference sequence). The CDR3 is 18 amino acids. Germline trimming cut 4 bases from V and 2 bases from J; bases unmatched to any gene: 16. The CDR3 loop reads CASSSPMRQGRGNTEAFF. For the CDR3, the DNA is TGTGCCAGCAGTTCACCGATGAGACAGGGTCGAGGAAACACTGAAGCTTTCTTT.

This clonotype was seen only a few times. V usage is TRBV6-5 and J usage is TRBJ1-1, with a possible D match to TRBD1 (5 bases). Germline CDR1 MNHEY, CDR2 SVGAGI. CDR3 length: 14 residues. V gave up 1 base and J gave up 3 bases, with 9 bases separating them. CDR3 sequence: CASSYWAGYTEAFF. In DNA, the CDR3 is TGTGCCAGCAGTTACTGGGCAGGGTACACTGAAGCTTTCTTT.

The chain has TRBV14 and TRBJ1-3; no firm D call. CDR3 length: 15 residues. The germline V gene encodes CDR1 SGHDN and CDR2 FVKESK. Trimming left V 1 base short and J 0 bases short, with 7 bases between. CDR3 amino acids: CASSQAGISGNTIYF. DNA of the CDR3: TGTGCCAGCAGCCAAGCTGGGATCTCTGGAAACACCATATATTTT.

This clonotype has only one observation. CDR3 nucleotides: TGTGCCAGTAGTATACAGGGTACTTTTGAAGCTTTCTTT. The encoded protein is CASSIQGTFEAFF. This chain links TRBV19 with TRBJ1-1, with TRBD1 as a possible D gene (5 bases). The CDR3 is 13 amino acids. The V end was cut by 2 bases, the J end by 7 bases, with 11 bases between. Germline loops: CDR1 LNHDA, CDR2 SQIVND (reference sequence).

This clonotype was picked up many times. The V call is TRBV28, the J call TRBJ1-1, with TRBD1 identical over 9 bases. The ends lost 5 bases at V and 4 bases at J; junction bases unmatched: 8. This CDR3 comprises 15 residues. The V gene's germline CDR1 is MDHEN and CDR2 SYDVKM. The DNA for the CDR3 is TGTGCCAGCAGTCCGATACAGGGGGCGGGCACTGAAGCTTTCTTT. The encoded protein is CASSPIQGAGTEAFF.

This clonotype was seen a handful of times. The V and J genes are TRBV12-3 or TRBV12-4 and TRBJ1-1; D may be TRBD1 (6 bases). Trimming cost V 5 bases and J 5 bases, with 21 bases left between them. This CDR3 has 16 amino acids. Written as DNA, the CDR3 is TGTGCCAGCAGTAACCTTGGACAGTCAGTGGAAACTGAAGCTTTCTTT. This codes for CASSNLGQSVETEAFF.